This T cell receptor beta chain was documented in a study of blood T cell repertoires in COVID-19. Using immunoSEQ multiplex PCR, the repertoire was profiled, and TCRdb retains in-frame clones only, with some absent. The sample records 180,000 or so clones, more than 70% being singletons. V was clipped by 3 bases and J by 4 bases, with 15 bases between them. The CDR3 sequence is 15 residues long. Per germline, CDR1 LNHNV and CDR2 YYDKDF (reference sequence). The source of this sequence is a man in his forties or fifties with active or convalescent COVID-19. The chain has TRBV15 and TRBJ1-2; maybe TRBD1 (5 bases). Specimen: peripheral blood. The CDR3 sequence: CATSRSGMGPYGYTF. In DNA, the CDR3 is TGTGCCACCAGCAGGTCGGGCATGGGGCCCTATGGCTACACCTTC.